The text below deals with one TCR beta chain. The sample is drawn from a study of blood T cell repertoires in COVID-19. Study overall: The cDNA or gDNA used as material had been derived from T cells, B-cell-depleted T cells, or PBMCs.

CDR3 size: 13 residues. The V end lost 9 bases, the J end lost 3 bases, and 11 bases lay between the germline ends. The germline CDR1 and CDR2 sequences are KGHDR and SFDVKD. Symptom resolution, clearance, or two negative PCRs marked donors in Cohort 3 as recovered. Original processing notes: Scientists estimated how many nucleated cells there were by amplifying reference gene primers. Assay: immunoSEQ multiplex PCR; the TCRdb copy retains only in-frame clones and omits some. V, J and clone size reflect that table, while D and trimming were determined from the DNA. The sample yields 250,000 to 350,000 clones, around 89% seen once.

The receptor's source is a woman aged 18-29 years who had recovered from COVID-19. Sequencing was carried out using PBMCs or T cells enriched from blood (not recorded which). The chain combines TRBV24-1 with TRBJ2-1, with a weak D call TRBD1 (6 bases). CDR3 sequence reads: CATRDRNYNEQFF. In nucleotides, the CDR3 is TGTGCCACCCGCGACAGGAACTACAATGAGCAGTTCTTC.